The present T cell receptor beta chain was sequenced within a study of blood T cell repertoires in COVID-19. For the study at large: Material from acute and convalescent COVID-19 was sourced from the United States, Italy and Spain. Sample material is recorded as cDNA or gDNA derived from T cells, B-cell-depleted T cells, or PBMCs.

A word on this clone: Other DNA sequences from this sample encode an identical CDR3 as well.

The authors' processing: Amplification of reference gene primers was used by the study to estimate nucleated cell counts. TCRdb's copy holds only in-frame clones and misses some; the assay was immunoSEQ multiplex PCR. Clone size and the V and J calls come from that table; the DNA yielded D and trimming. The data show 95,000 to 150,000 clones, over 70% seen once. Looked up from germline, CDR1 is LGHNA and CDR2 is YSLEER. V shed 4 bases and J shed 1 base, with 7 bases lying between them. The CDR3 has 13 amino acids. Sequencing used peripheral blood. The clonotype originates from an elderly man with active or convalescent COVID-19. The chain is built from TRBV4-3 and TRBJ1-1; no firm D call. The CDR3 here is CASSLSGNTEAFF. CDR3 in DNA: TGCGCCAGCAGCCTCTCAGGGAACACTGAAGCTTTCTTT.